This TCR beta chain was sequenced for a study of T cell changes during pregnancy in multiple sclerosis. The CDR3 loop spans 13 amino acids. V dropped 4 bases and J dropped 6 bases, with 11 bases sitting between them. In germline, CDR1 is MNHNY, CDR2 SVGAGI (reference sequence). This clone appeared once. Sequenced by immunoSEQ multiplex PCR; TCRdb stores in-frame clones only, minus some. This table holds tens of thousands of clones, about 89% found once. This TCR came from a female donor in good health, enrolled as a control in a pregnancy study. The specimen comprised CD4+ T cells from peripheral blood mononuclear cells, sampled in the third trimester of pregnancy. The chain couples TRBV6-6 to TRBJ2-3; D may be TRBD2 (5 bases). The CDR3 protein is CASSSAPGDTQYF. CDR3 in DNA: TGTGCCAGCAGTTCCGCTCCGGGGGATACGCAGTATTTT.